This T cell receptor (beta chain) is drawn from a study of T-cell memory formation after mild COVID-19. This clonotype has at least ten counts. Its target is unknown. Regarding the study as a whole: Of the contracting clones, CD4+ ones lay mainly in CM and EM, and CD8+ ones in EMRA. Proof of SARS-CoV-2 specificity was absent for the second-wave clones that crested on day 37.

TCRdb reanalysed the 5' RACE reads using MiXCR and keeps one entry per CDR3 protein. The sample contains about half a million distinct CDR3 sequences, about 20% of which appear only once. This receptor was identified in an adult woman who had mild COVID-19 (a few samples of this study predate the infection). Cell type and time point are not known. The sequencing sample was made of PBMCs or a T cell subset sorted from them (not recorded which).

The chain's CDR3 is CASSQGERRPPFGQFF. CDR3 DNA: TGTGCCAGCAGCCAAGGGGAGCGGAGGCCCCCATTCGGGCAGTTCTTC. The rearrangement uses TRBV3-1 and TRBJ2-1; D perhaps matches TRBD2 (5 bases). Trimming took off 1 base at V and 12 bases at J, with 22 bases between the two ends. The CDR3 runs 16 residues. Germline CDR1 reads LGHDT; CDR2 reads YNNKEL (reference sequence).